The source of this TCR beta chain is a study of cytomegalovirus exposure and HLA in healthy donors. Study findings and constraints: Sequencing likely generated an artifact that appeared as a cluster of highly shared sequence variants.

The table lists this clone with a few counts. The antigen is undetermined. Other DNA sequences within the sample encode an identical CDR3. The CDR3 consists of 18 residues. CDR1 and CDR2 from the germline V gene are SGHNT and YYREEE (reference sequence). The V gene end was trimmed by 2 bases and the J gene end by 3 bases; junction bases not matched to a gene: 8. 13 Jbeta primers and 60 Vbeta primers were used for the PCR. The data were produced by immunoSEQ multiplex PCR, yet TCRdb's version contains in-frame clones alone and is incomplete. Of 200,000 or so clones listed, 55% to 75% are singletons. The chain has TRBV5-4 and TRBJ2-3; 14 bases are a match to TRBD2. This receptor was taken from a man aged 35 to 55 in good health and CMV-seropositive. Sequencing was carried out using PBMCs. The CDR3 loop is CASSFRTSGGRLTDTQYF. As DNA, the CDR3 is TGTGCCAGCAGCTTTAGGACTAGCGGGGGGCGTTTGACAGATACGCAGTATTTT.